The clone carrying this T cell receptor (beta chain) was observed a handful of times. The target antigen is unknown. This specimen belongs to a study of T-cell memory formation after mild COVID-19. Study background: Largely, TCR clusters stayed within a single donor. Broader study findings: Mostly located in CM and EM were contracting CD4+ clones, with contracting CD8+ clones located in EMRA. The study found balanced CD4/CD8 in clones contracting day 15 to 85 and a CD4+ lean in later expanders.

Constant-segment primers and 5'RACE yielded cDNA libraries for TCR alpha and TCR beta, each carrying sample barcodes and UMIs. In TCRdb, the 5' RACE reads were re-called with MiXCR into one record per CDR3 protein. Here the sample spans 500,000 to 650,000 distinct CDR3 sequences, about a fifth being singletons. The receptor comes from an adult woman who had mild COVID-19 (a few samples of this study predate the infection). Cell type and time point are not known. Sequencing was done on a sample of PBMCs or a T cell subset sorted from them (not recorded which).

The CDR3 DNA sequence: TGCAGTGCTGGGGGGACTAGCGGTAGCACAGATACGCAGTATTTT. Translation: CSAGGTSGSTDTQYF. V usage is TRBV20-1 and J usage is TRBJ2-3; TRBD2 matches 11 bases. This CDR3 spans 15 amino acids. CDR1 is DFQATT, CDR2 SNEGSKA, per germline (reference sequence). The junction had 4 bases not matched to a gene; V was cut back by 5 bases and J by 0 bases.